This T cell receptor beta chain was sequenced during a study of T cells in Graves' hyperthyroidism and ophthalmopathy. TCR beta CDR3 regions were amplified from RNA transcripts. Researchers ran a first-round RT-PCR on the TCR CDR3 using the HTBI primer set. TCRdb used MiXCR to reprocess the multiplex PCR reads, holding one entry per CDR3 protein. The repertoire holds about 840,000 distinct CDR3 sequences, with around 38% as singletons. This clonotype was recorded many times. The germline CDR1 and CDR2 sequences are SGHVS and FNYEAQ. The V gene lost 5 bases and the J gene lost 13 bases, with 15 bases spanning the gap. The CDR3 runs 13 residues.

This chain uses TRBV7-6 with TRBJ1-6, with D hard to call. The source is a man younger than 30 with Graves' hyperthyroidism. The sequenced sample was blood. CDR3 DNA: TGTGCCAGCAGCCAACTGACCGGAGGGCCCCTCCACTTT. The encoded protein is CASSQLTGGPLHF.